These 32 T cell receptor beta chains were sequenced from one sample in a study of T cell repertoires in cytomegalovirus infection (dated by TCRdb to the late 2010s). The reads were generated on an Illumina HiSeq 1500. TCRdb reprocessing: public reads trimmed at Q25 with fastp, clones called with MiXCR, in-frame beta chains kept. A single entry per CDR3 protein holds the most common genes and DNA from its merged rows. Within this sample are some 400,000 distinct CDR3 sequences, with 30% to 40% of them counted one time only. 12% to 15% of the sample comes from the top ten. The specimen sequenced was PBMCs. All receptors come from a human donor in good health (CMV status not recorded). Some clones in this sample may be carry-over from other donors' samples.

The chain carries TRBV7-2 and TRBJ2-7, with D perhaps matching TRBD2 (5 bases). The V gene's germline CDR1 is SGHTA and CDR2 FQGNSA. This CDR3 is 12 amino acids long. In DNA form, the CDR3 reads TGTGCGAGGAGGTTAGGTTTGGGCGAGCAGTACTTC. This encodes CARRLGLGEQYF.

The chain has TRBV12-5 and TRBJ2-2, with no clear D. V lost 11 bases and J lost 7, with 11 bases in between. This CDR3 has 11 amino acids. The germline V gene encodes CDR1 LGHNT and CDR2 FRNRAP. The CDR3 region is CALTRVGELFF. The DNA for the CDR3 is TGTGCTCTTACTCGGGTCGGGGAGCTGTTTTTT.

The rearrangement links TRBV28 to TRBJ1-3; TRBD1 matches at 7 bases. V was clipped by 6 bases and J by 0 bases; unmatched bases: 11. The CDR3 consists of 17 residues. The germline gives CDR1 MDHEN, CDR2 SYDVKM. CDR3 coding DNA: TGTGCCAGCAGGGTTACACTCGACAGGGCCTCTGGAAACACCATATATTTT. This codes for CASRVTLDRASGNTIYF.

In this sample, this clonotype turned up a few times. The rearrangement links TRBV12-3 or TRBV12-4 to TRBJ1-1, with a tentative D call TRBD1 (5 bases). This CDR3 has 14 residues. Trimming cost V 6 bases and J 0 bases, with 11 bases left between them. The CDR3 reads CASRPGPMNTEAFF. In DNA form, the CDR3 reads TGTGCCAGCAGGCCGGGACCAATGAACACTGAAGCTTTCTTT.

The V call is TRBV12-3 or TRBV12-4, the J call TRBJ2-2; 8 nucleotides line up with TRBD1. V lost 4 bases, J lost 4 bases, and 2 bases stayed unmatched. The CDR3 is made up of 14 amino acids. The CDR3: CASSSGGGTGELFF. The CDR3 region has the DNA TGTGCCAGCAGTTCAGGGGGCGGCACCGGGGAGCTGTTTTTT.

This chain links TRBV6-6 with TRBJ2-3; 12 bases line up with TRBD2. Germline CDR1 and CDR2: MNHNY and SVGAGI (reference sequence). The V segment lost 5 bases and the J segment 3 bases; nucleotides outside the gene matches: 12. This CDR3 contains 18 residues. The CDR3 sequence is CASSRRGASGGGTDTQYF. DNA of the CDR3: TGTGCCAGCAGTCGACGGGGGGCTAGCGGGGGGGGTACAGATACGCAGTATTTT.

The table lists this clonotype with a few counts. The genes are TRBV28 and TRBJ2-7; 8 nucleotides line up with TRBD1. Germline CDR1 reads MDHEN; CDR2 reads SYDVKM. V lost 8 bases, J lost 5 bases, and 5 bases stayed unmatched. CDR3 length: 12 amino acids. The CDR3 region has the DNA TGTGCCAGCGGACAGGGTGGCCACGAGCAGTACTTC. The encoded protein is CASGQGGHEQYF.

Turning to this clonotype: With a much larger clone just one base away, this may be a read error. The chain links TRBV7-8 to TRBJ2-7, with TRBD2 as a possible D gene (5 bases). Trimming left V 1 base short and J 3 bases short, with 10 bases between. Germline CDR1 reads SGHVS; CDR2 reads FQNEAQ. This CDR3 region has 14 residues. DNA for the CDR3: TGTGCCAGCAGCTTAGGGCTAGCCTGCTACGAGCAGTACTTC. As protein: CASSLGLACYEQYF. The variable domain in full, with the rest retrieved from reference TRBV7-8 and TRBJ2-7, is GAGVSQSPRYKVAKRGQDVALRCDPISGHVSLFWYQQALGQGPEFLTYFQNEAQLDKSGLPSDRFFAERPEGSVSTLKIQRTQQEDSAVYLCASSLGLACYEQYFGPGTRLTVT.

The chain recombines TRBV3-1 with TRBJ1-3; TRBD1 might be the D (5 bases). The CDR3 is 17 residues long. The germline V gene has CDR1 LGHDT and CDR2 YNNKEL (reference sequence). With 1 base removed from V and 0 bases from J, the gap between germline ends came to 13 bases. CDR3 nucleotides: TGTGCCAGCAGCCAAGTCCCTGACAGCTCCTCTGGAAACACCATATATTTT. This sequence encodes CASSQVPDSSSGNTIYF.

This clonotype showed up many times. The rearrangement uses TRBV4-1 and TRBJ1-6; possibly TRBD1 for D (6 bases). Per the germline V gene, CDR1 is MGHRA and CDR2 is YSYEKL. Trimming left V 8 bases short and J 10 bases short, with 21 bases between. This CDR3 region has 15 residues. The CDR3 sequence: CASSLSGTLESPLHF. The CDR3 region has the DNA TGCGCCAGCTCTCTTTCCGGGACACTAGAGTCACCCCTCCACTTT.

The rearrangement links TRBV20-1 to TRBJ2-7; D gene unclear. Trimming shortened V by 2 bases and J by 1 base, and 6 bases separated the two germline ends. The germline CDR1 and CDR2 sequences are DFQATT and SNEGSKA (reference sequence). The CDR3 is 12 amino acids. The CDR3 region is CSARTVSYEQYF. The CDR3 DNA reads TGCAGTGCTAGAACCGTGTCCTACGAGCAGTACTTC.

A word on this clonotype: A read error is possible here, since a much larger clone lies one base away. The chain uses TRBV7-8 and TRBJ2-3; the D gene is possibly TRBD2 (6 bases). Germline loops: CDR1 SGHVS, CDR2 FQNEAQ. The CDR3 sequence is 13 residues long. For the CDR3, the DNA is TGTTCCAGCAGCTTAGGCGGGGCCGATACGCAGTATTTT. The encoded protein is CSSSLGGADTQYF.

The V call is TRBV5-5, the J call TRBJ1-2; D not certain. The CDR3 length is 12 residues. V lost 0 bases, J lost 2 bases, and 2 bases lay in between. Germline CDR1 is SGHKS and CDR2 is YYEKEE (reference sequence). CDR3 sequence: CASSLDNYGYTF. The CDR3 nucleotides read TGTGCCAGCAGCTTGGACAACTATGGCTACACCTTC.

The chain uses TRBV5-1 and TRBJ2-1, with TRBD2 matching over 7 bases. The V gene's germline CDR1 is SGHRS and CDR2 YFSETQ. The CDR3 has 15 residues. The J segment lost 7 bases and the V segment lost 3 bases, leaving 10 bases of the junction unmatched. The CDR3 loop reads CASSSTSGGVNEQFF. CDR3 in DNA: TGCGCCAGCAGCTCTACTAGTGGGGGGGTGAATGAGCAGTTCTTC.

This clonotype was recorded many times. The chain is built from TRBV2 and TRBJ1-3, with unresolved D. Germline V gene sequence: CDR1 SNHLY, CDR2 FYNNEI. This CDR3 is 11 amino acids long. V lost 8 bases and J 1 base, leaving 3 bases between the germline ends. Here the CDR3 DNA reads TGTGCCAGCCTGTCTGGAAACACCATATATTTT. Translated: CASLSGNTIYF.

The chain employs TRBV29-1 and TRBJ2-2; 7 bases are shared with TRBD2. This CDR3 has 12 residues. Germline trimming cut 7 bases from V and 4 bases from J; bases unmatched to any gene: 3. Germline-derived CDR1 and CDR2 are SQVTM and ANQGSEA. Written as DNA, the CDR3 is TGCAGCGCTCGGACTAGCACCGGGGAGCTGTTTTTT. It codes for CSARTSTGELFF.

This clonotype was seen more than once but under ten times. The V and J genes are TRBV28 and TRBJ2-7; TRBD1 agrees at 8 bases. The germline V gene encodes CDR1 MDHEN and CDR2 SYDVKM. V was pared by 3 bases and J by 2 bases, with 6 bases of the junction left unmatched. The CDR3 is 15 amino acids. This chain's CDR3 is CASSLGQVRTYEQYF. In nucleotides, the CDR3 is TGTGCCAGCAGTTTGGGACAGGTCCGAACCTACGAGCAGTACTTC.

Only a few counts were recorded for this clonotype. This chain links TRBV27 with TRBJ1-2; perhaps TRBD1 as D (5 bases). Germline-derived CDR1 and CDR2 are MNHEY and SMNVEV (reference sequence). V was cut by 2 bases and J by 4 bases, with 14 bases left in between. CDR3 size: 15 residues. CDR3 residues: CASSLRTGAVYGYTF. The CDR3 bases are TGTGCCAGCAGTTTACGGACCGGGGCAGTCTATGGCTACACCTTC.

The chain combines TRBV6-6 with TRBJ1-1; TRBD1 aligns across 10 bases. The germline gives CDR1 MNHNY, CDR2 SVGAGI (reference sequence). The V gene end was trimmed by 0 bases and the J gene end by 3 bases; junction bases not matched to a gene: 10. This CDR3 comprises 18 residues. The CDR3: CASSYSTGGRFWYTEAFF. For the CDR3, the DNA is TGTGCCAGCAGTTACTCGACAGGGGGCCGCTTCTGGTACACTGAAGCTTTCTTT.

V gene TRBV25-1 combines with J gene TRBJ1-4; 9 positions match TRBD1. CDR1 is MGHDK, CDR2 SYGVNS, per germline. V gave up 7 bases and J gave up 3 bases; unmatched junction bases: 12. This CDR3 has 17 amino acids. The CDR3 here is CASTRGGTGTSNEKLFF. Here the CDR3 DNA reads TGTGCCAGCACCCGAGGGGGGACAGGGACCTCTAATGAAAAACTGTTTTTT.

Details on this clonotype: Germline and junction disagree at one end, which may indicate a read error. The chain is built from TRBV12-3 or TRBV12-4 and TRBJ2-7, with a possible D match to TRBD1 (6 bases). The CDR3 runs to 15 residues. In nucleotides, the CDR3 is TGTGCCAGCATTTTAGAGGGGGACGCATCTGGCGAGCAGTACTTC. It is translated as CASILEGDASGEQYF.

CDR3 protein: CSASPDIRNTEAFF. The CDR3 DNA is TGCAGTGCTTCCCCCGACATCCGGAACACTGAAGCTTTCTTT. J is TRBJ1-1 and V is TRBV20-1, with unresolved D. Looked up from germline, CDR1 is DFQATT and CDR2 is SNEGSKA (reference sequence). The CDR3 is made up of 14 amino acids. V lost 5 bases to trimming and J lost 1 base, with 14 bases between them.

This clonotype turned up a few times. V and J are TRBV10-2 and TRBJ2-5; D is uncertain. The germline CDR1 and CDR2 sequences are WSHSY and SAAADI. The length of the CDR3 is 14 residues. V lost 8 bases and J lost 1, with 14 bases in between. The chain's CDR3 is CASRTSGPQETQYF. CDR3 bases: TGCGCCAGCCGCACCTCAGGACCCCAAGAGACCCAGTACTTC.

J is TRBJ2-1 and V is TRBV7-6, with 9 bases that match TRBD2. V gave up 5 bases and J gave up 4 bases; unmatched junction bases: 9. There are 16 residues in the CDR3. Germline V gene sequence: CDR1 SGHVS, CDR2 FNYEAQ. The CDR3 region has the DNA TGTGCCAGCAGCCCTCGCGGGGGGGCCTTTTACAATGAGCAGTTCTTC. Protein sequence: CASSPRGGAFYNEQFF. Variable domain in full (rest from reference TRBV7-6 and TRBJ2-1): GAGVSQSPRYKVTKRGQDVALRCDPISGHVSLYWYRQALGQGPEFLTYFNYEAQQDKSGLPNDRFSAERPEGSISTLTIQRTEQRDSAMYRCASSPRGGAFYNEQFFGPGTRLTVL.

This clonotype was observed at least ten times. This chain joins TRBV7-8 and TRBJ2-3, with 7 bases identical to TRBD2. Per germline, CDR1 SGHVS and CDR2 FQNEAQ. V lost 2 bases to trimming and J lost 2 bases; unmatched junction nucleotides: 7. The CDR3 loop spans 16 amino acids. Here the CDR3 DNA reads TGTGCCAGCAGCTTATTGTCTAGCGGATACACAGATACGCAGTATTTT. Residues: CASSLLSSGYTDTQYF.

In its sample, this clonotype was seen a few times. A read error may produce the germline difference seen at one junction end. This chain joins TRBV5-4 and TRBJ2-3, with 10 bases identical to TRBD2. Germline V lookup: CDR1 SGHNT, CDR2 YYREEE (reference sequence). CDR3 size: 15 residues. The CDR3 sequence: CASSTRGLASETQYF. The CDR3 DNA sequence: TGTGCCAGCAGCACCCGGGGACTAGCGTCAGAGACGCAGTATTTT.

Concerning this clonotype itself: No conserved phenylalanine or tryptophan is present at the end of the CDR3, so a read error is the likely explanation. The chain recombines TRBV28 with TRBJ1-4; D gene ambiguous. V gave up 8 bases and J gave up 14 bases, with 15 bases separating them. The CDR3 sequence is 11 residues long. CDR1 and CDR2 from the germline V gene are MDHEN and SYDVKM. The CDR3 DNA follows: TGTGCCAGCGGTCAACCCGTCAGCCTGTTTTTG. As protein: CASGQPVSLFL.

The V and J genes are TRBV7-8 and TRBJ2-5, with TRBD1 matching 9 bases. Germline lookup yields CDR1 SGHVS and CDR2 FQNEAQ. CDR3 length: 16 amino acids. The junction had 14 bases not matched to a gene; V was cut back by 5 bases and J by 7 bases. CDR3 amino acids: CASSQQTGGGIRTQYF. In DNA, the CDR3 is TGTGCCAGCAGCCAACAGACAGGGGGTGGGATCCGGACCCAGTACTTC.

This clonotype was seen repeatedly, ten times or more. The gene calls are TRBV2 and TRBJ1-5; D uncertain. V dropped 6 bases and J dropped 1 base, with 10 bases sitting between them. The CDR3 consists of 14 residues. Germline-derived CDR1 and CDR2 are SNHLY and FYNNEI. The CDR3 region is CASRPGDSNQPQHF. CDR3 DNA sequence: TGTGCCAGCAGGCCGGGAGACAGCAATCAGCCCCAGCATTTT.

There are a few counts of this clonotype. A much larger clone sits a single nucleotide away, making a read error possible. Written as DNA, the CDR3 is TGTTCCAGCAGCCGGACGAGGAACACCGGGGAGCTGTTTTTT. Its translation is CSSSRTRNTGELFF. The chain employs TRBV7-2 and TRBJ2-2, with D unresolved. The CDR3 is made up of 14 amino acids. From germline, CDR1 is SGHTA and CDR2 FQGNSA.

The rearrangement joins TRBV6-1 to TRBJ1-1; D is unresolved. The CDR3 has 15 residues. Germline lookup yields CDR1 MNHNS and CDR2 SASEGT. Trimming left V 6 bases short and J 5 bases short, with 19 bases between. The CDR3 spells CASSRWQELMTEAFF. The CDR3 DNA is TGTGCCAGCAGCAGATGGCAGGAATTGATGACTGAAGCTTTCTTT.

The chain couples TRBV7-9 to TRBJ2-3; D gene unclear. V was pared by 0 bases and J by 13 bases, with 17 bases between. Germline V gene sequence: CDR1 SEHNR, CDR2 FQNEAQ (reference sequence). This CDR3 contains 14 residues. For the CDR3, the DNA is TGTGCCAGCAGCTTAGCTCCCCCGACACTCAGAGAGTATTTT. It encodes CASSLAPPTLREYF.